Reported below is one T cell receptor beta chain. TCRdb reworked the 5' RACE reads into one entry per CDR3 protein, no DNA. The sample's table shows some 150,000 distinct CDR3 sequences. This sample is drawn from a study of T cells expressing NK-cell markers. This CDR3 has 14 residues. The source is a woman between 45 and 65 years old in good health. The chain employs TRBV12-3 or TRBV12-4 and TRBJ2-5; TCRdb outputs TRBD2, but without DNA this stays unchecked. The source material was blood T cells: a sorted CD56 or NKG2C T cell subset, CD4+ or CD8+ T cells, or bulk PBMC T cells (not recorded which). CDR3: CASSNLRAQETQYF.